Sequencing of this T cell receptor (beta chain) was carried out in a study of blood T cell repertoires in COVID-19 (dated by TCRdb to 2018 to 2020). Looking at the study overall: The collaborator samples originated in the United States, Italy and Spain and spanned the acute and convalescent phases of COVID-19. HLA class I and class II types, where available, came from metadata supplied by the sample provider rather than from assay-based typing. The repertoires were made available in a free public database intended to serve as a resource for research on the immune response to SARS-CoV-2. The material from the prospective study consisted of cDNA or gDNA derived from T cells, B-cell-depleted T cells, or PBMCs. Samples were obtained from the ongoing ImmuneRACE study (first 160 participants) and from over a thousand subjects provided by 6 global collaborators. The dataset comprised deeply sampled blood TCRbeta repertoires from subjects exposed to, actively infected with, or recovered from COVID-19. The sample metadata nearly always contained a de-identified subject ID, COVID-19 status, age in years and sex. Broad study findings and their caveats: Clinical and demographic metadata were provided uncurated, with the amount varying by source and participant.

The CDR3 spans 14 residues, from the cysteine through the phenylalanine. Only the CDR3 region is kept as DNA, spanning 42 bases read in frame from base 1. CDR1 and CDR2, looked up from the germline V gene, are KGHDR and SFDVKD. V is shortened by 7 bases, J by 3 bases, and the region joining them spans 12 bases. TCRbeta CDR3 regions were amplified from genomic DNA by means of the immunoSEQ Assay, a bias-controlled multiplex PCR. Per the authors' processing: Within the assay, amplification of reference gene primers was used to estimate how many nucleated cells each sample contained. To quantify the absolute abundance of each unique TCRbeta CDR3 rearrangement, sequence reads were collapsed and filtered. For each sample, productive Simpson clonality was calculated as the square root of Simpson's diversity index over productive rearrangements. The table was pulled from immuneACCESS by TCRdb, which kept in-frame rearrangements only. Such tables lose some clones; where checked, under half of the loss comes from unresolved V genes, and the rest has no known cause. V and J calls and clone size are as listed in that table; D and trimming were resolved from the DNA. This sample gives around 250,000 clones in total; 70% to 90% of them show up just once. In total, the top ten clones hold 1% to 1.5% of the sample.

A remark on this clone: Its antigen is still unknown. No much larger clone exists at a distance of one base, and base qualities are not known.

Participants in the prospective study were enrolled through a virtual design, were aged roughly 18 to 90 years, and lived in about two dozen United States geographic areas. In the prospective study, cohorts were assigned on the basis of participant-reported clinical history obtained from a screening survey and a study questionnaire. Each participant in the prospective study had whole blood, serum and a nasopharyngeal or oropharyngeal swab collected by mobile phlebotomists. Over a roughly 2-month period, participants in the prospective study had the option of providing additional blood draws and questionnaires. Before DNA extraction, blood samples from the prospective study were shipped at room temperature or frozen.

Specimen: PBMCs or T cells enriched from blood (not recorded which). The sequence was collected from a woman in her thirties or forties with acute COVID-19. The chain is assembled from TRBV24-1 and TRBJ2-1, with a tentative D gene TRBD1 over 6 matching bases. The sequenced DNA is TGTGCCACCAGAGGGGGAGTGGGCTACAATGAGCAGTTCTTC. It encodes CATRGGVGYNEQFF.